Presented here are 25 T cell receptor delta chains from one specimen sequenced in a study of gamma delta lymphoproliferative disorders and STAT genes. TCRdb re-analyzed the multiplex PCR reads via CATT. The sample lists 950 to 1,500 delta-chain clones, about 1.8% occurring once. The receptor sequences were amplified from genomic DNA of peripheral blood mononuclear cells. The sequencing sample was made of blood. The receptor set was obtained from a human donor in good health.

As regards this clone: It is likely a read error: a sequence one base away is far more abundant. Distinct nucleotide sequences in the sample also encode this CDR3. The rearrangement links TRDV2 to TRDJ1; tentative D call: TRDD3 (9 bases). CDR1 GEAIGNYY and CDR2 EKD come from the germline V gene. The CDR3 spans 20 residues. Between the trimmed V and J ends, which lost 3 bases and 3 bases, there was a span of 31 bases. The CDR3 region is CACDPLNLPTGDTPADKLIF. Written as DNA, the CDR3 is TGTGCCTGTGACCCCTTAAATCTTCCTACGGGGGATACTCCTGCCGATAAACTCATCTTT.

This clone was detected only a few times. This probably arose from a read error, given a far larger clone one base away. Other DNA variants within this sample encode the same CDR3. V is TRDV1 and J is TRDJ1, with D perhaps TRDD2 (5 bases). The germline gives CDR1 TSWWSYY, CDR2 QGS. This CDR3 is built from 13 residues. Here the CDR3 DNA reads TGTGCTCTTGGGGGACCTCCTTCGAATAAACTTATCTTT. Its translation is CALGGPPSNKLIF.

This clone came up a few times. The protein in TCRdb stems from a much larger clone and differs at residue 16 from this DNA's translation, likely a read error; here the protein is translated from the DNA. The DNA of the CDR3 is TGTGCCTGTGACCCCGTTTCGGGGGGATCTTACACCGATAAACTCACCTTT. Protein: CACDPVSGGSYTDKLTF. The V and J genes are TRDV2 and TRDJ1, with 7 nucleotides matching TRDD3. CDR3 length equals 17 residues. Germline assignment: CDR1 GEAIGNYY and CDR2 EKD.

This clone occurred many times. The protein held in TCRdb is that of a much larger clone and does not match this DNA's translation at residue 12, likely because of a read error; the protein shown is translated from the DNA. This sequence joins TRDV2 and TRDJ1; D is undetermined. The CDR3 has 14 amino acids. CDR1 GEAIGNYY and CDR2 EKD come from the germline V gene. The CDR3 loop reads CACDPITNTDKPIF. For the CDR3, the DNA is TGTGCCTGTGACCCTATTACCAACACCGATAAACCCATCTTT.

By frequency in the sample, this clone is medium-sized (0.01 to 0.1%). The TCRdb protein comes from a much larger clone and disagrees with this DNA's translation at residue 4, likely due to a read error; the protein given here is derived from the DNA. This chain joins TRDV2 and TRDJ1; 8 bases fit TRDD3. The CDR3 extends over 16 amino acids. Germline V gives CDR1 GEAIGNYY, CDR2 EKD. The CDR3 is CACGTLGDRWADKLIF. In DNA, the CDR3 is TGTGCCTGTGGCACCTTGGGGGATCGGTGGGCCGATAAACTCATCTTT.

Notes on this clone: The protein recorded in TCRdb matches a much larger clone and deviates from this DNA's translation at residue 13, suggesting a read error; the protein here is obtained by translating the DNA. Here the CDR3 DNA reads TGTGCTCTTGGGGAAAAAGACTGGGGGATCAGGTACATCGATAAACTCATCTTT. Protein sequence: CALGEKDWGIRYIDKLIF. V is TRDV1 and J is TRDJ1; 10 nucleotides match TRDD3. Unmatched junction bases numbered 13, after V lost 2 bases and J lost 4 bases. The CDR3 totals 18 residues. Germline assignment: CDR1 TSWWSYY and CDR2 QGS.

The sample holds a few counts of this clone. TCRdb's entry gives the protein of a much larger clone, which mismatches this DNA's translation at residue 14, likely from a read error; the protein reported here is translated from the DNA. The chain is built from TRDV2 and TRDJ1; tentatively, D is TRDD3 (6 bases). This CDR3 is 17 amino acids long. Trimming removed 3 bases at V and 11 bases at J, with 30 bases between. Germline-derived CDR1 and CDR2 are GEAIGNYY and EKD. This CDR3 reads CACDDMGGGPHTDQLIF. DNA of the CDR3: TGTGCCTGTGACGACATGGGTGGGGGTCCCCACACCGATCAGCTCATCTTT.

This clone came up a few times. This likely traces to a read error, being one base from a far larger clone. The sample carries other DNA sequences with the same CDR3. The V gene is TRDV2, the J gene TRDJ1; D uncertain. CDR3 length equals 17 residues. Germline V gene sequence: CDR1 GEAIGNYY, CDR2 EKD. The CDR3 region has the DNA TGTGCCTGTGACACCGTAGGGACCGAATCCAACACCGACAAACTCATCTTT. This gives the protein CACDTVGTESNTDKLIF.

In nucleotides, the CDR3 is TGTGCCTGTGACACCTTGCTGGGTGCCTCCGCTCCCCAACCCGATAAACTCATCTTT. It translates to CACDTLLGASAPQPDKLIF. J is TRDJ1 and V is TRDV2, with D possibly TRDD3 on 5 matching bases. The V end lost 0 bases, the J end lost 3 bases, and 25 bases lay between the germline ends. The CDR3 sequence is 19 residues long. CDR1 GEAIGNYY and CDR2 EKD come from the germline V gene.

This clone was found a few times. Only one base separates this from a far larger clonotype, so it likely reflects a read error. Other DNA variants within this sample encode the same CDR3. The V and J genes are TRDV2 and TRDJ1; TRDD3 might be the D (5 bases). Trimming cost V 0 bases and J 0 bases, with 16 bases left between them. CDR1 GEAIGNYY and CDR2 EKD come from the germline V gene. There are 17 residues in the CDR3. The CDR3 DNA is TGTGCCTGTGACACCGTGGGGACCGAATCCAACACCGATAAACTCATCTTT. This sequence encodes CACDTVGTESNTDKLIF.

Regarding this clone: This probably arose from a read error, given a far larger clone one base away. At the DNA level, this CDR3 is encoded by other sequences in the same sample as well. J is TRDJ1 and V is TRDV1; 10 nucleotides align to TRDD3. Germline CDR1 TSWWSYY, CDR2 QGS. The CDR3 covers 18 residues. Trimming removed 2 bases from V and 0 bases from J; junction bases left unmatched: 9. The CDR3 sequence is CALGEKDWGIRYTDKLIF. CDR3 in DNA: TGTGCTCTTGGGGAAAAAGACTGGGGGATTAGGTACACCGATAAACTCATCTTT.

This clone turned up a few times. This DNA translates differently at residue 10 from the TCRdb protein, which is that of a much larger clone; a read error is likely, and the protein shown is the DNA's own translation. CDR3 in amino acids: CALGEIAFLYVLGRAQLFF. The CDR3 bases are TGTGCTCTTGGGGAAATAGCCTTCCTTTATGTACTGGGGAGGGCACAACTCTTCTTT. The chain recombines TRDV1 with TRDJ2; D might be TRDD2 or TRDD3, each matching 7 bases. The CDR3 consists of 19 residues. The germline CDR1 and CDR2 sequences are TSWWSYY and QGS. Deletions cut 2 bases from V and 8 bases from J, with 27 bases between.

Concerning this clone: This likely stems from a read error, as it lies one base from a far larger clone. This sample includes further DNA sequences coding for the same CDR3. V is TRDV2 and J is TRDJ1, with TRDD3 as a possible D gene (6 bases). This CDR3 spans 17 amino acids. Trimming took 0 bases from V and 1 from J, leaving 17 bases between them. Germline loops: CDR1 GEAIGNYY, CDR2 EKD. CDR3 DNA: TGTGCCTGTGACACCGTGGGGGGACCCGGGGGCACCGATAAACTCATCTTT. Translated: CACDTVGGPGGTDKLIF.

This clone has only a few counts. The protein held in TCRdb is that of a much larger clone and does not match this DNA's translation at residue 10, likely because of a read error; the protein shown is translated from the DNA. The chain carries TRDV1 and TRDJ1, with 9 bases identical to TRDD3. The length of the CDR3 is 17 residues. CDR1 and CDR2 (germline): TSWWSYY, QGS. J gave up 11 bases and V 3 bases, and 19 bases lay outside the gene matches. DNA for the CDR3: TGTGCTCTTGGGGATGACCTTCCCCTACCGGGGGATACTGGGCTCATCTTT. Protein: CALGDDLPLPGDTGLIF.

This clone was detected ten times or more. Since a far larger clone is one base different, this is likely a read error. Other DNA variants within this sample encode the same CDR3. This chain uses TRDV1 with TRDJ1, with TRDD2 identical over 7 bases. The germline V gene encodes CDR1 TSWWSYY and CDR2 QGS. This CDR3 has 17 residues. The CDR3 loop reads CALGGTFLRWGADKLIF. The CDR3 region has the DNA TGTGCTCTTGGGGGAACCTTCCTCCGTTGGGGCGCCGATAAGCTCATCTTT.

This clone was seen many times. The protein in TCRdb stems from a much larger clone and differs at residue 8 from this DNA's translation, likely a read error; here the protein is translated from the DNA. The J gene is TRDJ1, the V gene TRDV2; D unresolved. In germline, CDR1 is GEAIGNYY, CDR2 EKD. V lost 3 bases and J lost 0, with 19 bases in between. The CDR3 covers 17 residues. CDR3 loop: CACDDMGEGPHTDKLIF. The CDR3 DNA reads as TGTGCCTGTGACGACATGGGTGAGGGTCCCCACACCGATAAACTCATCTTT.

This clone turned up a few times. With only one base between it and a far larger clone, this is likely a read error. Other nucleotide sequences from this sample produce the same CDR3. V and J are TRDV2 and TRDJ1; perhaps TRDD3 as D (6 bases). Germline CDR1 reads GEAIGNYY; CDR2 reads EKD. This CDR3 is built from 17 residues. In DNA, the CDR3 is TGTGCCTGTGACACCGTCGGGGGACCCGGGGGCACCGATAAGCTCATCTTT. Amino acid sequence: CACDTVGGPGGTDKLIF.

Comments on this clone: This DNA's translation differs at residue 10 from TCRdb's protein, which comes from a much larger clone; a read error is likely, and the protein shown is translated from the DNA. The genes are TRDV2 and TRDJ1; 7 nucleotides line up with TRDD3. This CDR3 comprises 16 residues. The germline CDR1 and CDR2 sequences are GEAIGNYY and EKD. Germline trimming cut 1 base from V and 1 base from J; bases unmatched to any gene: 8. The CDR3 DNA reads TGTGCCTGTGACACGGTAGGTGGGGGAACCACCGATAAACTCATCTTT. Its translation is CACDTVGGGTTDKLIF.

This clone was recorded many times. TCRdb assigns this DNA the protein of a much larger clone, which departs from its translation at residue 6; this likely reflects a read error, and the protein shown comes from translating the DNA. The chain joins TRDV2 to TRDJ1, with D possibly being TRDD3 (6 bases). V lost 3 bases and J lost 0, with 19 bases in between. The CDR3 totals 17 residues. Germline V gene data show CDR1 as GEAIGNYY and CDR2 as EKD. The CDR3, as DNA: TGTGCCTGTGACGACACGGGTGGGGGTCCCCACACCGATAAACTCATCTTT. It specifies CACDDTGGGPHTDKLIF.

The J gene was reported as TRDJ1; the V gene went uncalled. The CDR3 is 12 residues long. The CDR3 region is CAFRFQPLKLIF. In DNA, the CDR3 is TGTGCCTTTAGGTTCCAGCCACTTAAACTCATCTTT.

This clone was seen a few times. This likely reflects a read error, since a far larger clone is one base away. The sample contains more than one DNA sequence encoding this CDR3. The V gene is TRDV1, the J gene TRDJ1; 12 bases match TRDD3. The germline V gene has CDR1 TSWWSYY and CDR2 QGS. Losses at the gene ends were 4 bases for V and 6 bases for J; bases not matched to a gene: 30. The CDR3 totals 23 residues. CDR3 sequence reads: CALGVQSSSTRVWGIRGLNKLIF. The DNA of the CDR3 is TGTGCTCTTGGGGTCCAGTCTTCCTCTACGCGGGTCTGGGGGATACGAGGGCTAAATAAACTCATCTTT.

Sample share makes this clone medium-sized. No V segment was called; the J segment is TRDJ1; the table's TRDD3 call for D was not verified on the DNA. The CDR3 has 16 amino acids. The CDR3 loop is CASRRKFGDTSDKLIF. DNA for the CDR3: TGTGCCTCCCGACGGAAATTCGGGGATACTTCCGATAAACTCATCTTT.

In regard to this clone: This DNA's translation and the protein TCRdb lists, from a much larger clone, do not match at residue 4, likely due to a read error; the protein shown is translated from the DNA. The gene calls are TRDV1 and TRDJ2, with D perhaps matching TRDD1, TRDD2 or TRDD3 (7 bases each). Germline assignment: CDR1 TSWWSYY and CDR2 QGS. This CDR3 contains 19 residues. In nucleotides, the CDR3 is TGTGCTCTTGAGGAAATAGCCTTCCTTCATGTACTGGGGAGGGCACAACTCTTCTTT. Its protein is CALEEIAFLHVLGRAQLFF.

This clone was seen more than once but under ten times. The protein in TCRdb stems from a much larger clone and differs at residue 14 from this DNA's translation, likely a read error; here the protein is translated from the DNA. The chain links TRDV1 to TRDJ2; D assignment may be TRDD2 or TRDD3 (7 bases each). The CDR3 has 19 amino acids. Trimming took 2 bases from V and 8 from J, leaving 27 bases between them. From germline, CDR1 is TSWWSYY and CDR2 QGS. CDR3 in amino acids: CALGEIAFLHVLGKAQLFF. Written as DNA, the CDR3 is TGTGCTCTTGGGGAAATAGCCTTCCTTCATGTACTGGGGAAGGCACAACTCTTCTTT.

Concerning this clone itself: Given a far larger clone just one base away, this is likely a sequencing read error. Other DNA sequences of this sample code for an identical CDR3. The chain couples TRDV2 to TRDJ1; 7 bases align to TRDD3. The germline V gene encodes CDR1 GEAIGNYY and CDR2 EKD. The CDR3 covers 17 residues. CDR3 residues: CACDPVSGGSYTDKLIF. The CDR3 nucleotides are TGTGCCTGTGACCCCGTTTCGGGGGGATCTTACACCGACAAACTCATCTTT.